This passage covers 6 T cell receptor beta chains from one sample sequenced in a study of regulatory T cells in long-lasting Graves disease. Time point noted: newly diagnosed GD, antithyroid drugs for less than 3 months. PBMC RNA served as the TCR library source. Construction of TCR beta libraries relied on iRepertoire HTBI primers and on Arm-PCR targeting CDR3 regions. TCRdb re-called the multiplex PCR reads through MiXCR, storing one row per CDR3 protein. The repertoire holds 410,000 or so distinct CDR3 sequences, with around 14% as singletons. A further study also used this sample, focusing on T cells in Graves' hyperthyroidism and ophthalmopathy.

The sample consisted of peripheral blood mononuclear cells (PBMCs), taken at new diagnosis, from a patient treated with antithyroid drugs. The receptors stem from a woman aged 30 to 39 with Graves disease.

The genes are TRBV30 and TRBJ1-1, with D unclear. CDR3 size: 13 residues. Trimming took 8 bases from V and 0 from J, leaving 13 bases between them. The germline gives CDR1 GTSNPN, CDR2 SVGIG (reference sequence). The CDR3 bases are TGTGCCCGGCGTAGGACCATGAACACTGAAGCTTTCTTT. This encodes CARRRTMNTEAFF.

CDR3 in amino acids: CATSDPTGESYNEQFF. Written as DNA, the CDR3 is TGTGCCACCAGTGACCCTACAGGGGAATCCTACAATGAGCAGTTCTTC. V gene TRBV24-1 combines with J gene TRBJ2-1; 7 bases map to TRBD1. This CDR3 region has 16 residues. CDR1 is KGHDR and CDR2 is SFDVKD in the germline V gene. Trimming took 4 bases from V and 1 from J; bases not matched to a gene: 6.

V is TRBV6-1 and J is TRBJ2-3; D may be TRBD1 (5 bases). V lost 2 bases to trimming and J lost 4 bases, with 13 bases between them. Germline V gene sequence: CDR1 MNHNS, CDR2 SASEGT. CDR3 length: 15 amino acids. The CDR3 spells CASSERVRASDTQYF. The CDR3 DNA follows: TGTGCCAGCAGTGAAAGGGTCAGGGCATCAGATACGCAGTATTTT.

The rearrangement joins TRBV7-9 to TRBJ2-7, with D possibly TRBD1 on 6 matching bases. CDR1 SEHNR and CDR2 FQNEAQ come from the germline V gene (reference sequence). Trimming stripped 3 bases from V and 6 bases from J, with 12 bases between. The CDR3 runs to 13 residues. Here the CDR3 reads CASSFSGVGEQYF. The DNA for the CDR3 is TGTGCCAGCAGCTTCTCAGGGGTCGGCGAGCAGTACTTC.

This clonotype was seen repeatedly, ten times or more. This sequence joins TRBV20-1 and TRBJ2-1; D is unresolved. The CDR3 is 14 residues long. CDR1 is DFQATT and CDR2 is SNEGSKA in the germline V gene (reference sequence). The V and J ends lost 3 bases and 4 bases respectively, with 13 bases between them. As DNA, the CDR3 is TGCAGTGCTAGGGGTACCCGTGGGTACAATGAGCAGTTCTTC. As protein: CSARGTRGYNEQFF.

In this sample, this clonotype turned up a few times. The V and J genes are TRBV2 and TRBJ1-5, with 7 bases fitting TRBD1. J gave up 0 bases and V 6 bases, and 5 bases lay outside the gene matches. Germline V gene lookup returns CDR1 SNHLY and CDR2 FYNNEI. CDR3 length: 15 amino acids. The CDR3 DNA follows: TGTGCCAGCAGCGCGGGACAGAATAGCAATCAGCCCCAGCATTTT. Protein sequence: CASSAGQNSNQPQHF. The full variable domain, in which reference TRBV2 and TRBJ1-5 provide the parts outside the CDR3, is EPEVTQTPSHQVTQMGQEVILRCVPISNHLYFYWYRQILGQKVEFLVSFYNNEISEKSEIFDDQFSVERPDGSNFTLKIRSTKLEDSAMYFCASSAGQNSNQPQHFGDGTRLSIL.